The clone carrying this T cell receptor (beta chain) is termed large (0.1 to 1%). The target antigen is unknown. The entry originates in a study of OX40 agonist ivuxolimab in advanced cancers. Study overall: Males comprised approximately 81% of the group, whose mean age was 60 years (range roughly 20 to 85).

Repertoires were generated with immunoSEQ multiplex PCR, while TCRdb's copy carries only in-frame clones and drops some. There are tens of thousands of clones in the sample; roughly 80% occur only once, and more than 2% lies in the top ten. Study conclusions and caveats: Normalized expansion of T-cell clones was also low for some nonresponders. Researchers report that CD8+ T cells had, on average, more expanded clones than CD4+. CD4+ and CD8+ blood T cells expanded clonally by week 6 at 0.1 to 3.0 mg/kg.

The sample here was CD4+ or CD8+ T cells sorted from blood, taken in a trial of the OX40 agonist ivuxolimab. This TCR came from an adult with an advanced solid tumor such as melanoma, head and neck, liver or kidney cancer.

CDR3 loop: CASSLGAIPEQYF. The CDR3 DNA reads TGTGCCAGCAGTTTAGGGGCCATACCCGAGCAGTACTTC. The rearrangement uses TRBV28 and TRBJ2-7, with a tentative D call TRBD1 (5 bases). This CDR3 contains 13 residues. Germline loops: CDR1 MDHEN, CDR2 SYDVKM. Trimming took off 2 bases at V and 6 bases at J, with 11 bases between the two ends.